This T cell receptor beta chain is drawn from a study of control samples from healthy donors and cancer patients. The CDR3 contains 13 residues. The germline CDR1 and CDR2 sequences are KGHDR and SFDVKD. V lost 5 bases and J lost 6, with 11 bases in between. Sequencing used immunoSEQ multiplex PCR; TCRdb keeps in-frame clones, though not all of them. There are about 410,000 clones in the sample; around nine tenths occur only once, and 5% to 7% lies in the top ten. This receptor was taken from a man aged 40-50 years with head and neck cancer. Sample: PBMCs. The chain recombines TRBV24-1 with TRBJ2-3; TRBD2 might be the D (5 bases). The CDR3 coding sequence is TGTGCCACCAGTGCCACGGGGTCGGATACGCAGTATTTT. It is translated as CATSATGSDTQYF.